This T cell receptor beta chain was captured in a study of T cells in tumors after PD-1 blockade. Across the study: Each patient got pembrolizumab 200 mg every 3 weeks or cemiplimab 350 mg every 2 weeks. Daily vismodegib 150 mg continued in a subset of anti-PD-1-treated patients. Peripheral blood samples averaged 36,536 unique clonotypes and about 110,000 templates.

This clone was observed once. Its matching antigen is unknown. Profiled with immunoSEQ multiplex PCR; TCRdb holds only in-frame clones, not every one. The sample holds tens of thousands of clones; over 75% are singletons and the top ten take about 27%. The CDR3 is made up of 14 amino acids. The ends were cut back, 1 base at V and 6 bases at J, with 10 bases in the middle. Germline V gene sequence: CDR1 SGHNT, CDR2 YENEEA. Study-level results: Approximately 41% of tumor TCR clonotypes were also found in blood.

Sequences were derived from PBMCs, sampled before anti-PD-1 treatment. This receptor was taken from a human donor with basal cell carcinoma. The chain combines TRBV11-3 with TRBJ2-1, with a weak D call TRBD2 (5 bases). CDR3 loop: CASSLAFGSNEQFF. CDR3 bases: TGTGCCAGCAGCTTAGCCTTTGGGAGCAATGAGCAGTTCTTC.